This TCR beta chain was captured by sequencing in a study of response to subunit inactivated influenza vaccine. TCRdb processed the RT-PCR reads anew with MiXCR; each CDR3 protein has one entry. The sample contains about 540,000 distinct CDR3 sequences, around a quarter of which appear only once. Trimming took 1 base from V and 9 from J; bases not matched to a gene: 14. The CDR3 sequence is 17 residues long. Germline lookup yields CDR1 MGHRA and CDR2 YSYEKL. A further study also used this sample, focusing on T cells expressing NK-cell markers. That publication notes: cDNA encoding TCR beta was synthesized via 5'RACE template switching incorporating UMIs. An anti-gamma-delta TCR antibody restricted sorting to alpha-beta TCR T cells in several experiments.

The source of this sequence is a man in his fifties or sixties who received an inactivated influenza vaccine. J is TRBJ1-4 and V is TRBV4-1; 7 bases are shared with TRBD1. The sample in question was CD4+ T cells sorted from PBMCs, obtained roughly 12 days after vaccination. CDR3 region: CASSQAEQGSRAKKLFF. CDR3 bases: TGCGCCAGCAGCCAAGCGGAACAGGGGTCCCGGGCTAAAAAACTGTTTTTT.